Detailed here is one TCR beta chain. Its binding antigen is unknown. No base quality information exists; no much larger clone differs at one position. These data are taken from a study of blood T cell repertoires in COVID-19 (dated by TCRdb to about 2020). A note on the overall study: Samples from collaborators originated in the United States, Italy and Spain and spanned both the acute and convalescent phases of COVID-19. The material from the prospective study consisted of cDNA or gDNA derived from T cells, B-cell-depleted T cells, or PBMCs. Deeply sampled blood TCRbeta repertoires from subjects exposed to, actively infected with, or recovered from COVID-19 were included in the dataset. A freely available public database, intended as a resource for researchers studying the immune response to SARS-CoV-2, is where the repertoires were released. The samples were drawn from two sources: the first 160 participants of the ongoing ImmuneRACE study, and 1,000 to 1,500 subjects contributed by 6 global collaborators. A de-identified subject ID, COVID-19 status, age in years and sex were almost always included in the sample metadata. Where available, HLA class I and class II types were taken from metadata supplied by the sample provider and were not determined by assay-based typing. Summary of the overall study and its limitations: How much clinical and demographic metadata was included differed by source and by participant, and the metadata was provided uncurated.

Another Seattle source contributed samples from volunteer blood donors who had recovered from COVID-19. The collaborating institutions used their own protocols to collect whole blood in K2EDTA tubes. Collaborator samples were shipped for TCRbeta analysis as frozen whole blood, isolated PBMCs, or DNA extracted from either sample type. TCRbeta CDR3 regions were amplified from genomic DNA using the immunoSEQ Assay, a bias-controlled multiplex PCR. The source study handled its data this way. Within the assay, amplification of reference gene primers was used to estimate how many nucleated cells each sample contained. To quantify the absolute abundance of each unique TCRbeta CDR3 rearrangement, sequence reads were collapsed and filtered. For each sample, productive Simpson clonality was calculated by taking the square root of Simpson's diversity index across productive rearrangements. The source is immuneACCESS, and TCRdb retained only in-frame sequences with V and J called. Part of the clones is not carried over; for the studies checked, unresolved V genes explain less than half of this, and the remainder is unexplained. V and J calls and clone size follow that table, whereas D and trimming were derived from the DNA. This sample holds about 240,000 clones; 88% were observed only once. The top ten constitute 0.99% of the sample.

Sequenced input: peripheral blood. This sequence originates from a woman aged 40 to 50 who had recovered from COVID-19.

The base sequence is TGTGCCAGCTGGTTGGGGGGGCTAGCGGGAGGGGAGACCCAGTACTTC. Its coded protein is CASWLGGLAGGETQYF. This chain is built from TRBV11-2 and TRBJ2-5; 12 middle bases align to TRBD2. From V the trimming removes 8 bases and from J it removes 5 bases, while the gene matches leave 12 bases of the junction unaccounted for. The CDR3 goes from the cysteine to the phenylalanine over 16 residues. The DNA shown is the 48-base CDR3, in frame from base 1. The germline V gene provides CDR1 SGHAT and CDR2 FQNNGV.